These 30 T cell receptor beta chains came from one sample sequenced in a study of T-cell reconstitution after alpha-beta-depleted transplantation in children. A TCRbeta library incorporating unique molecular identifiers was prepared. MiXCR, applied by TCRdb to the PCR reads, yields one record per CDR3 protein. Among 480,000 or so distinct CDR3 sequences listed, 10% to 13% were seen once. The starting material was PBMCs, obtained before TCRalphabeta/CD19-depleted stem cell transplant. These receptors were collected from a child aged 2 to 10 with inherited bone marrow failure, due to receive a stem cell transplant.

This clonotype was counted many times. The chain's CDR3 is CASSLVYGRPRTGELFF. CDR3 coding DNA: TGTGCCAGCAGCTTAGTTTACGGGAGGCCCCGAACCGGGGAGCTGTTTTTT. The rearrangement joins TRBV7-2 to TRBJ2-2, with 7 bases lining up with TRBD2. Germline CDR1 reads SGHTA; CDR2 reads FQGNSA. The junction had 10 bases not matched to a gene; V was cut back by 1 base and J by 5 bases. This CDR3 is built from 17 residues.

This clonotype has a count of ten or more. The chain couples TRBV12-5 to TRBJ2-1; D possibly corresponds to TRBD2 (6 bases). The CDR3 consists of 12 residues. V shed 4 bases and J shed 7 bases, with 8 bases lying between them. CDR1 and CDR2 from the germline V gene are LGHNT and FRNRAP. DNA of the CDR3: TGTGCTAGTGGTTGGAGCGGGAATGAGCAGTTCTTC. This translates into CASGWSGNEQFF.

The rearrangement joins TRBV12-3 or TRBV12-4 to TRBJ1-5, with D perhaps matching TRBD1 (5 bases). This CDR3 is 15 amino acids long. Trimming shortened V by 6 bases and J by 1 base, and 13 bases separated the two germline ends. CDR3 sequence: CASSRSRASNQPQHF. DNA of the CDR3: TGTGCCAGCAGCCGTAGCAGGGCCAGCAATCAGCCCCAGCATTTT.

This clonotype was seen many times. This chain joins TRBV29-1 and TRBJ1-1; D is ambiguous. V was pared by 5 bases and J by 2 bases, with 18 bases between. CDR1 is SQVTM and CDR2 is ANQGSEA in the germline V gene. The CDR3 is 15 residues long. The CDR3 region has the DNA TGCAGCGTTAGAGATATGAACAAAAAAAACACTGAAGCTTTCTTT. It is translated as CSVRDMNKKNTEAFF.

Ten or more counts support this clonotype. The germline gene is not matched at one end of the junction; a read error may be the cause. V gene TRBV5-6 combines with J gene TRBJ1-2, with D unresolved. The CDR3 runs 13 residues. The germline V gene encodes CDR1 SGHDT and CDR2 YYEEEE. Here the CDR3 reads CASTLRQLYGYTF. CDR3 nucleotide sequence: TGTGCCAGCACCTTGCGGCAGCTATATGGCTACACCTTT.

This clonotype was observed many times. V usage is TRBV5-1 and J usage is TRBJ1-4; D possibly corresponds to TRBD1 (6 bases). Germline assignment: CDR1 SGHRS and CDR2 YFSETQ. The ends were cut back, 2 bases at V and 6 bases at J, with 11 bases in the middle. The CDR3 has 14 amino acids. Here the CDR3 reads CASSLQGIYEKLFF. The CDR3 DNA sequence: TGCGCCAGCAGCTTACAGGGTATCTATGAAAAACTGTTTTTT. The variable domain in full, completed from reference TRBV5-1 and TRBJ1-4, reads KAGVTQTPRYLIKTRGQQVTLSCSPISGHRSVSWYQQTPGQGLQFLFEYFSETQRNKGNFPGRFSGRQFSNSRSEMNVSTLELGDSALYLCASSLQGIYEKLFFGSGTQLSVL.

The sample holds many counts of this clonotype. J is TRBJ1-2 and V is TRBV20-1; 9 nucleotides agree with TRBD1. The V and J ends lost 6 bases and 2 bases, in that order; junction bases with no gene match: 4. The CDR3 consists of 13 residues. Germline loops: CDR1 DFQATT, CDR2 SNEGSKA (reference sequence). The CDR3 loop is CSARQGGNYGYTF. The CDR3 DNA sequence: TGCAGTGCCCGACAGGGGGGGAACTATGGCTACACCTTC.

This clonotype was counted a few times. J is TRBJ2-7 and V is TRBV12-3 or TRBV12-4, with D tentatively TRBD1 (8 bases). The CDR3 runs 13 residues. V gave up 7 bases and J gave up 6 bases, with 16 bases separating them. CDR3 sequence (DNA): TGTGCCAGCACCCAGACAGGGGAGGGCGAGCAGTACTTC. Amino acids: CASTQTGEGEQYF.

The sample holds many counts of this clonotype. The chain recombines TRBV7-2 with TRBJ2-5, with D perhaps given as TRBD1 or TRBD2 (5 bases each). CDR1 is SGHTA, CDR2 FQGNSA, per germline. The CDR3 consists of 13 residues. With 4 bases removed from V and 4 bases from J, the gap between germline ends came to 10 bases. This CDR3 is CASSSGRGETQYF. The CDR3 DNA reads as TGTGCCAGCAGCTCGGGACGGGGAGAGACCCAGTACTTC. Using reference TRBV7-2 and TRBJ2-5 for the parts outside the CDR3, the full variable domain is GAGVSQSPSNKVTEKGKDVELRCDPISGHTALYWYRQSLGQGLEFLIYFQGNSAPDKSGLPSDRFSAERTGGSVSTLTIQRTQQEDSAVYLCASSSGRGETQYFGPGTRLLVL.

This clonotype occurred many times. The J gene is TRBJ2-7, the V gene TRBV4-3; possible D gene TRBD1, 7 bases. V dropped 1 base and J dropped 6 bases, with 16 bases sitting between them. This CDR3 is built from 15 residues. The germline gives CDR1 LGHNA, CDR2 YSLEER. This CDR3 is CASSQVQGRLGEQYF. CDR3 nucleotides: TGCGCCAGCAGCCAAGTACAGGGGAGGCTCGGCGAGCAGTACTTC.

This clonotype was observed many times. The CDR3 DNA follows: TGCGCCAGCAGCTTGCCCCTAGCGGGAGAAGAGGAGCAGTTCTTC. Protein product: CASSLPLAGEEEQFF. This sequence joins TRBV5-1 and TRBJ2-1; TRBD2 aligns across 10 bases. V lost 1 base, J lost 10 bases, and 8 bases stayed unmatched. The CDR3 is 15 amino acids. Germline-derived CDR1 and CDR2 are SGHRS and YFSETQ.

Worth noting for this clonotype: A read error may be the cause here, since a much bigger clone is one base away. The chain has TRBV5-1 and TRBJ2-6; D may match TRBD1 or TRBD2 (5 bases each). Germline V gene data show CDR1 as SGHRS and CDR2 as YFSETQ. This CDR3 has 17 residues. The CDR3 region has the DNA TGCGCCAGCAGCATAGGTACGGGGTACCCTGGGGCCAACGTCCTGCCTTTC. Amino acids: CASSIGTGYPGANVLPF.

CDR3 coding DNA: TGTGCCAGCAGTTACGGATCAACTGAAGCTTTCTTT. Its protein is CASSYGSTEAFF. The chain links TRBV6-2 or TRBV6-3 to TRBJ1-1, with no clear D. The CDR3 consists of 12 residues. The germline CDR1 and CDR2 sequences are MNHEY and SVGEGT. Trimming left V 2 bases short and J 5 bases short, with 6 bases between.

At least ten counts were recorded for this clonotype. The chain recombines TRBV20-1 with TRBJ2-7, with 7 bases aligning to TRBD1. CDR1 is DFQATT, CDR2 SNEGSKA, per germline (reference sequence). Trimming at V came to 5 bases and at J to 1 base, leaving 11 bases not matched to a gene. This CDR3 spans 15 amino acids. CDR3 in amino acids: CSAGPNNRGSYEQYF. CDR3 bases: TGCAGTGCTGGGCCTAATAACAGGGGATCCTACGAGCAGTACTTC.

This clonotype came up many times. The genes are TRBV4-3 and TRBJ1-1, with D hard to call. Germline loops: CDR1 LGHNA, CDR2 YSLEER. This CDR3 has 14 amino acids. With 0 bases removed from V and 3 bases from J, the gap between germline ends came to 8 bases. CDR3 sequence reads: CASSQDSGYTEAFF. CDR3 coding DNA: TGCGCCAGCAGCCAAGACTCGGGCTACACTGAAGCTTTCTTT.

The DNA of the CDR3 is TGCAGCGTTGAAGATAGGCGGGCCTCCTACAATGAGCAGTTCTTC. It yields the protein CSVEDRRASYNEQFF. The V call is TRBV29-1, the J call TRBJ2-1; tentatively, D is TRBD2 (5 bases). This CDR3 comprises 15 residues. Trimming took off 0 bases at V and 0 bases at J, with 9 bases between the two ends. Looked up from germline, CDR1 is SQVTM and CDR2 is ANQGSEA.

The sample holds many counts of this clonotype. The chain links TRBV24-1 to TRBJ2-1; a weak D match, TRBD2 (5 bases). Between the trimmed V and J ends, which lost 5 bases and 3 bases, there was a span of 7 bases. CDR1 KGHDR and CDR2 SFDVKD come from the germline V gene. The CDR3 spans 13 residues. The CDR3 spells CATSGRFYNEQFF. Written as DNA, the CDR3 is TGTGCCACCAGTGGGAGGTTCTACAATGAGCAGTTCTTC.

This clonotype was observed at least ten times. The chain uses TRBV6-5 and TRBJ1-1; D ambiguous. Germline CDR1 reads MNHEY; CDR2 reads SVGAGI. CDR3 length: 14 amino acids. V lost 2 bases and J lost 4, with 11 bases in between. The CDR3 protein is CASSYVAGRTEAFF. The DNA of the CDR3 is TGTGCCAGCAGTTACGTTGCCGGGCGCACTGAAGCTTTCTTT.

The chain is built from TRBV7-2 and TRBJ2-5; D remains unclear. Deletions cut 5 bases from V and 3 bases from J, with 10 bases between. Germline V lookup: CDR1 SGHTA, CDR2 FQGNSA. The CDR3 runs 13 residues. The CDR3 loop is CASSRAVKETQYF. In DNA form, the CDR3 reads TGTGCCAGCAGCCGGGCCGTTAAAGAGACCCAGTACTTC.

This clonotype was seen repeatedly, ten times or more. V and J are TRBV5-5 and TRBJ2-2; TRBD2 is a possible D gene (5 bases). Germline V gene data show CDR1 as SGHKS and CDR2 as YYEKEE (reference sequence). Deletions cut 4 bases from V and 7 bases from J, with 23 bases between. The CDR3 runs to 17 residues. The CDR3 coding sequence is TGTGCCAGCAGCGGCCGAAGGGTTCTTGGTGCGGGCGGGGAGCTGTTTTTT. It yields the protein CASSGRRVLGAGGELFF.

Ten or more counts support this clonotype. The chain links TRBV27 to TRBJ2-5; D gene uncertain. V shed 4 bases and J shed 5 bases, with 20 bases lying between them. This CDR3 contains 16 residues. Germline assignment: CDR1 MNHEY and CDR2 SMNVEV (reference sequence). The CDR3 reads CASSSSLGDWQETQYF. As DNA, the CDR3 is TGTGCCAGCAGTTCCTCCCTAGGAGATTGGCAGGAGACCCAGTACTTC.

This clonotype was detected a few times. The CDR3 here is CASREIRSTGGPLNYGYTF. CDR3 in DNA: TGTGCCAGCAGAGAAATTAGGTCGACAGGGGGACCTCTTAACTATGGCTACACCTTC. The chain employs TRBV11-2 and TRBJ1-2; 9 nucleotides match TRBD1. The germline V gene encodes CDR1 SGHAT and CDR2 FQNNGV. This CDR3 has 19 amino acids. J was trimmed by 1 base and V by 6 bases; bases with no gene match: 18.

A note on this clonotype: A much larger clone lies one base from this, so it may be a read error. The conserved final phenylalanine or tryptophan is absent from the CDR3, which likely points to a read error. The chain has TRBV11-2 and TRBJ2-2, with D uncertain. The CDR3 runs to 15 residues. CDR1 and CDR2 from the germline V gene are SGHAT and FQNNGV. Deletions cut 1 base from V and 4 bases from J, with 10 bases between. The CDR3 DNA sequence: TGTGCCAGCAGCTTAGGGTCTTATGGCACCGGGGAGCTGTTTCTT. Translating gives CASSLGSYGTGELFL.

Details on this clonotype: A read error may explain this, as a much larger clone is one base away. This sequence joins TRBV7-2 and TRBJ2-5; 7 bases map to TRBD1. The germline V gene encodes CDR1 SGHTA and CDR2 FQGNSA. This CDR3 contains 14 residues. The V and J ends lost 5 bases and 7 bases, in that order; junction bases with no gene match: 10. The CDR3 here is CASSPPEGAGTQYF. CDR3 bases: TGTGCCAGCAGCCCCCCCGAGGGGGCAGGGACCCAGTACTTC.

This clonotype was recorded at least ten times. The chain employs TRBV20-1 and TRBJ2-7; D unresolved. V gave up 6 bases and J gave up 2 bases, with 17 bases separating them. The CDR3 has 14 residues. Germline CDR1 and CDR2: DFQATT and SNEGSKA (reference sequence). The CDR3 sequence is CSAPDPERTYEQYF. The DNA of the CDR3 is TGCAGTGCCCCAGACCCCGAACGAACCTACGAGCAGTACTTC.

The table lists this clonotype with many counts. CDR3: CASSQTSGRYTGELFF. CDR3 bases: TGTGCCAGCAGCCAGACTAGCGGGAGATACACCGGGGAGCTGTTTTTT. This rearrangement joins TRBV6-1 to TRBJ2-2; 12 bases match TRBD2. The junction had 5 bases not matched to a gene; V was cut back by 6 bases and J by 3 bases. The CDR3 sequence is 16 residues long. Germline CDR1 reads MNHNS; CDR2 reads SASEGT.

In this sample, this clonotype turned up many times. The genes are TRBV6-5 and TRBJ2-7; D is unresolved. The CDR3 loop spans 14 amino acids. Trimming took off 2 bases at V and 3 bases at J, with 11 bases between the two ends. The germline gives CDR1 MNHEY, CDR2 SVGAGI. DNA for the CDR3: TGTGCCAGCAGTTACGGTGGCACCAGCTACGAGCAGTACTTC. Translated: CASSYGGTSYEQYF.

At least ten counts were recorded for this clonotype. CDR3 sequence (DNA): TGTGCCACCAGCAGAGCCCGGGAAGGTGGGCCCCAGCATTTT. Its translation: CATSRAREGGPQHF. The rearrangement joins TRBV15 to TRBJ1-5; no clear D. The CDR3 runs to 14 residues. Germline V gene lookup returns CDR1 LNHNV and CDR2 YYDKDF (reference sequence). V was cut by 1 base and J by 9 bases, with 13 bases left in between.

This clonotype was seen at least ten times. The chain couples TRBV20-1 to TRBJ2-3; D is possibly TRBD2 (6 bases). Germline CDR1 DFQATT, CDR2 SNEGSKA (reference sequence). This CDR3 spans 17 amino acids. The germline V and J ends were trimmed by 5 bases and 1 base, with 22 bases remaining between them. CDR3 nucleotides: TGCAGTGCTCAATACCCCCAACTAGCCGGAGGCACAGATACGCAGTATTTT. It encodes CSAQYPQLAGGTDTQYF.

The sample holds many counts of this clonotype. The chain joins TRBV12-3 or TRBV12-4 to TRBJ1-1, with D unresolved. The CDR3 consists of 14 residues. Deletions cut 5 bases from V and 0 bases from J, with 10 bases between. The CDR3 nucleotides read TGTGCCAGCAGTCCCGGTGTCATGAACACTGAAGCTTTCTTT. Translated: CASSPGVMNTEAFF.